This record concerns one T cell receptor beta chain sequence. Germline CDR1 MGHDK, CDR2 SYGVNS. V shed 11 bases and J shed 5 bases, with 18 bases lying between them. The CDR3 runs 14 residues. Original processing methods: Amplification of reference gene primers was used by the study to estimate nucleated cell counts. The protocol was immunoSEQ multiplex PCR, while the TCRdb copy is restricted to in-frame clones and leaves out a portion. V, J and clone size derive from that table, while D and trimming were established from the DNA sequence. This sample has over 250,000 clones; approximately 85% occur once, and the top ten carry approximately 11%. The data were taken from a study of blood T cell repertoires in COVID-19. Study at large: COVID-19 samples from acute and convalescent phases originated in the United States, Italy and Spain. Sample material is recorded as cDNA or gDNA derived from T cells, B-cell-depleted T cells, or PBMCs.

The chain employs TRBV25-1 and TRBJ1-4; TRBD1 might be the D (6 bases). Sequencing was done on a sample of peripheral blood. The source is a woman in her sixties or seventies with acute or convalescent COVID-19. In nucleotides, the CDR3 is TGTGCCTCTCAATCAACAGGGAAGAATGAAAAACTGTTTTTT. This codes for CASQSTGKNEKLFF.